The clone carrying this T cell receptor (beta chain) was picked up one time. At one of its ends the junction is not consistent with the germline gene, which may arise from a read error. The data were obtained in a study of blood T cell repertoires in COVID-19. Study summary: The analysed material was cDNA or gDNA that came from T cells, B-cell-depleted T cells, or PBMCs.

Method: immunoSEQ multiplex PCR; TCRdb's copy keeps in-frame clones and lacks some. Here the sample spans more than 80,000 clones, roughly 88% being singletons. This CDR3 spans 16 amino acids. Germline V gene lookup returns CDR1 MDHEN and CDR2 SYDVKM. The clonotype comes from a man younger than 35 with COVID-19, enrolled during active disease. The sequenced sample was peripheral blood. The J gene is TRBJ1-4, the V gene TRBV28, with a tentative D call TRBD1 (5 bases). CDR3 residues: CASSLRRGGTNEKLLF. The CDR3 nucleotides are TGTGCCAGCAGTTTAAGGCGGGGCGGCACTAATGAAAAACTGCTTTTT.